These 12 T cell receptor beta chains were sequenced from one sample in a study of prognosis after radiotherapy for stage I lung cancer. From genomic DNA, TCR beta CDR3 was amplified by two-round multiplex PCR. First-round PCR amplification was performed with primers specific to each TRBV and TRBJ gene. TCRdb reprocessed the multiplex PCR reads via MiXCR and lists one record per CDR3 protein. The table includes more than 12,000 distinct CDR3 sequences, approximately 33% detected once. The material sequenced was PBMCs, taken before or after stereotactic body radiation therapy (not recorded which). The receptors here all came from a donor over 45 with non-small cell lung cancer.

This clonotype was seen at least ten times. This chain uses TRBV11-2 with TRBJ2-7; 11 nucleotides match TRBD1. Germline values: CDR1 SGHAT, CDR2 FQNNGV. The CDR3 length is 15 residues. Unmatched junction bases numbered 6, after V lost 4 bases and J lost 4 bases. CDR3 in DNA: TGTGCCAGCAGCTCGCGGACAGGGGGCCCTTACGAGCAGTACTTC. Translation: CASSSRTGGPYEQYF.

This clonotype is classed as medium-sized (0.01 to 0.1%). The V call is TRBV7-2, the J call TRBJ1-6, with a tentative D call TRBD1 (5 bases). Germline CDR1 and CDR2: SGHTA and FQGNSA. This CDR3 spans 14 amino acids. Trimming removed 5 bases at V and 6 bases at J, with 11 bases between. The CDR3: CASSPGGINSPLHF. The CDR3 nucleotides are TGTGCCAGCAGCCCGGGGGGGATTAATTCACCCCTCCACTTT.

This clonotype has at least ten counts. The chain carries TRBV5-1 and TRBJ1-5, with D perhaps matching TRBD1 (6 bases). There are 14 residues in the CDR3. Per germline, CDR1 SGHRS and CDR2 YFSETQ. Trimming took 4 bases from V and 3 from J, leaving 11 bases between them. Here the CDR3 DNA reads TGCGCCAGCAGCCCGGACAGATTCAATCAGCCCCAGCATTTT. It yields the protein CASSPDRFNQPQHF.

The chain links TRBV6-4 to TRBJ2-2; 8 bases fit TRBD1. Germline-derived CDR1 and CDR2 are MRHNA and SNTAGT. Trimming at V came to 4 bases and at J to 4 bases, leaving 11 bases not matched to a gene. The CDR3 loop spans 17 amino acids. The CDR3 region is CASSANPTGQVTGELFF. The CDR3 bases are TGTGCCAGCAGTGCCAATCCGACGGGACAGGTCACCGGGGAGCTGTTTTTT.

This chain links TRBV6-9 with TRBJ1-2; possible D gene TRBD1, 5 bases. CDR3 length equals 16 residues. V gave up 4 bases and J gave up 12 bases, with 27 bases separating them. The germline gives CDR1 MNHGY, CDR2 SVAAGI. As DNA, the CDR3 is TGTGCCAGCAGTTCACTCTCAACTGAAACTATTCGGGGCCACACCTTC. It codes for CASSSLSTETIRGHTF.

In its sample, this clonotype was seen many times. The chain is built from TRBV18 and TRBJ2-5; D is possibly TRBD2 (7 bases). Between the trimmed V and J ends, which lost 6 bases and 7 bases, there was a span of 21 bases. This CDR3 comprises 15 residues. In germline, CDR1 is KGHSH, CDR2 LQKENI. The CDR3 bases are TGTGCCAGCTCGTCGGGGGGCGCGGATTTCGGGACCCAGTACTTC. It yields the protein CASSSGGADFGTQYF.

CDR3 region: CASSFSGLESDVGFF. DNA of the CDR3: TGTGCCAGCAGTTTTTCAGGACTAGAGTCCGACGTCGGGTTCTTC. The V and J genes are TRBV28 and TRBJ2-1; 7 positions match TRBD2. Trimming cost V 3 bases and J 15 bases; bases outside gene matches: 17. Per the germline V gene, CDR1 is MDHEN and CDR2 is SYDVKM. The CDR3 runs 15 residues.

This clonotype showed up many times. The chain is built from TRBV30 and TRBJ1-3; no clear D. The CDR3 consists of 13 residues. V was cut by 3 bases and J by 2 bases, with 8 bases left in between. Germline V gene data show CDR1 as GTSNPN and CDR2 as SVGIG (reference sequence). The DNA of the CDR3 is TGTGCCTGGAGAACATTGGCTGGAAACACCATATATTTT. This translates into CAWRTLAGNTIYF.

The chain joins TRBV24-1 to TRBJ2-6; no reliable D call. The V and J ends lost 3 bases and 4 bases respectively, with 12 bases between them. The CDR3 is made up of 16 amino acids. In germline, CDR1 is KGHDR, CDR2 SFDVKD. The CDR3 coding sequence is TGTGCCACCAGTGATCCCGAGGCGGAAGGGGCCAACGTCCTGACTTTC. Its translation is CATSDPEAEGANVLTF.

At least ten counts were recorded for this clonotype. This chain joins TRBV30 and TRBJ1-1, with a possible D match to TRBD1 (6 bases). The germline V gene has CDR1 GTSNPN and CDR2 SVGIG (reference sequence). The CDR3 contains 15 residues. V lost 5 bases, J lost 1 base, and 17 bases lay in between. As DNA, the CDR3 is TGTGCCTGGGGGAAACTTGGACAGCCGAACACTGAAGCTTTCTTT. Translated, it gives CAWGKLGQPNTEAFF.

This clonotype was seen repeatedly, ten times or more. The V and J genes are TRBV7-2 and TRBJ2-7, with a tentative D call TRBD2 (6 bases). Germline V gives CDR1 SGHTA, CDR2 FQGNSA. Trimming pared 5 bases from V and 9 bases from J, leaving 23 bases between. CDR3 length equals 15 residues. The CDR3, as DNA: TGTGCCAGCAGCGGGGCGGCGGGACCCCTACGAGGGCAGTACTTC. Protein: CASSGAAGPLRGQYF.

There are many counts of this clonotype. The chain couples TRBV15 to TRBJ1-3, with 7 bases fitting TRBD1. The trim removed 3 bases at V and 1 base at J, leaving 9 bases unmatched. The germline gives CDR1 LNHNV, CDR2 YYDKDF (reference sequence). The CDR3 is made up of 17 amino acids. The CDR3 nucleotides are TGTGCCACCAGCAGTCCCGGGACAGAAGAATCTGGAAACACCATATATTTT. This codes for CATSSPGTEESGNTIYF. Looking up the rest from reference TRBV15 and TRBJ1-3 gives the full variable domain: DAMVIQNPRYQVTQFGKPVTLSCSQTLNHNVMYWYQQKSSQAPKLLFHYYDKDFNNEADTPDNFQSRRPNTSFCFLDIRSPGLGDTAMYLCATSSPGTEESGNTIYFGEGSWLTVV.